This T cell receptor (beta chain) was profiled in a study of response to subunit inactivated influenza vaccine. Each CDR3 protein is one row after TCRdb ran MiXCR on the RT-PCR reads. The sample has fewer than 600,000 distinct CDR3 sequences; less than 7.5% are singletons. The CDR3 runs to 19 residues. To note about this clonotype: One junction end does not reproduce the germline sequence, and a read error may be involved.

This sample comprised PBMCs from blood, obtained roughly 24 months after vaccination. The gene calls are TRBV12-3 or TRBV12-4 and TRBJ1-6, with a tentative D call TRBD1 (6 bases). This clonotype was obtained from a man in his fifties or sixties who received an inactivated influenza vaccine. The CDR3 here is CASSGGEGGYGHYDSPLHF. The CDR3 DNA follows: TGTGCCAGCAGTGGGGGGGAAGGGGGGTATGGGCACTATGATTCACCCCTCCACTTT.